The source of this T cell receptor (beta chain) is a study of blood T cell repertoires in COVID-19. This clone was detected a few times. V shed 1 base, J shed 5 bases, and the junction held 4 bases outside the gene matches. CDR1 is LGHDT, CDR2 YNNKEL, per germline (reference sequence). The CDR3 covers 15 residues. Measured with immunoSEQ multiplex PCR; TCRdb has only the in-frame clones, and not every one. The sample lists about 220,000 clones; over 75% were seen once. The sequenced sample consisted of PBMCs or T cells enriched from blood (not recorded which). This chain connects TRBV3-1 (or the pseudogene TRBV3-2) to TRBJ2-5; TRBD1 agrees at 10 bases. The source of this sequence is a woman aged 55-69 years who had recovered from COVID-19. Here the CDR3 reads CASSQGQGAGETQYF. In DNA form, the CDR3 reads TGTGCCAGCAGCCAAGGACAGGGGGCGGGGGAGACCCAGTACTTC.